The clone carrying this T cell receptor beta chain was counted between two and nine times. TCRdb independently ran MiXCR on the 5' RACE reads; one entry per CDR3 protein. The sample consists of under 800,000 distinct CDR3 sequences, 21% of them appearing once. This specimen belongs to a study of identical twins. V dropped 6 bases and J dropped 3 bases, with 8 bases sitting between them. CDR1 is DFQATT and CDR2 is SNEGSKA in the germline V gene (reference sequence). This CDR3 contains 11 residues. These data are also associated with another study on T cells expressing NK-cell markers.

The receptor comes from a young woman in good health. The chain couples TRBV20-1 to TRBJ2-5, with D possibly being TRBD2 (6 bases). Material: PBMCs. The CDR3 loop reads CSAWTKETQYF. The CDR3 nucleotides are TGCAGTGCGTGGACTAAAGAGACCCAGTACTTC.